This note documents a single T cell receptor beta chain sequence. These data originate in a study of blood T cell repertoires in COVID-19. Turning to the study itself: The origin of the acute and convalescent COVID-19 samples was the United States, Italy and Spain. T cells, B-cell-depleted T cells, or PBMCs supplied cDNA or gDNA.

Original handling: From reference gene primer amplification, estimates of nucleated cell counts were derived. Data came from immunoSEQ multiplex PCR; TCRdb stores just in-frame clones and leaves some out. Clone size and V and J calls were adopted from that table, with D and trimming inferred from the DNA. Of approximately 260,000 clones listed, about 86% were seen once; the top ten hold less than 4%. Per the germline V gene, CDR1 is GTSNPN and CDR2 is SVGIG (reference sequence). V trimming: 7 bases; J trimming: 2 bases; junction bases outside the gene matches: 5. The CDR3 runs to 15 residues. The receptor was isolated from a man younger than 35 with active or convalescent COVID-19. The V call is TRBV30, the J call TRBJ1-6; 10 nucleotides agree with TRBD1. What was sequenced was peripheral blood. Here the CDR3 reads CALTGGGPYNSPLHF. In nucleotides, the CDR3 is TGTGCCTTGACAGGGGGCGGCCCCTATAATTCACCCCTCCACTTT.